The source of this T cell receptor (beta chain) is a study of T cell changes during pregnancy in multiple sclerosis. This CDR3 has 12 residues. V was clipped by 8 bases and J by 0 bases, with 8 bases between them. Germline CDR1 SQVTM, CDR2 ANQGSEA. The assay was immunoSEQ multiplex PCR, and TCRdb's table has in-frame clones only and misses some. The sample lists fewer than 70,000 clones, roughly 87% seen once, with 2.5% in the top ten. Sample: peripheral blood, taken in the first trimester of pregnancy. This chain joins TRBV29-1 and TRBJ2-1; D gene ambiguous. The clonotype originates from a female donor with multiple sclerosis, enrolled in a pregnancy study. CDR3 loop: CSLLPSYNEQFF. CDR3 coding DNA: TGCAGCCTTCTACCCTCCTACAATGAGCAGTTCTTC.